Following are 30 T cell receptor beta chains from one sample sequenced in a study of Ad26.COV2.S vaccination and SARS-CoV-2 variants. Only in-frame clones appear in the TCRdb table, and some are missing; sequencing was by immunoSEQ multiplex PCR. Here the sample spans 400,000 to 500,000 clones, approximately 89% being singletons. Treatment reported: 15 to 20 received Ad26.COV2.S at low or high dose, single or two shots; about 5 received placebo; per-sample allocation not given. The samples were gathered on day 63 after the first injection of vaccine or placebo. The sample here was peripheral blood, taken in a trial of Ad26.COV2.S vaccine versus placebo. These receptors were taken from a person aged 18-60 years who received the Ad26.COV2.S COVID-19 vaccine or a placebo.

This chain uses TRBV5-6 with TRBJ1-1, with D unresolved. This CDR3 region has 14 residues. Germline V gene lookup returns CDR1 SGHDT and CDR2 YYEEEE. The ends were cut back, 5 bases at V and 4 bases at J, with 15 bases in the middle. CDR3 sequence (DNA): TGTGCCAGCAGTACGGCATGGGCCAGCACTGAAGCTTTCTTT. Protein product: CASSTAWASTEAFF.

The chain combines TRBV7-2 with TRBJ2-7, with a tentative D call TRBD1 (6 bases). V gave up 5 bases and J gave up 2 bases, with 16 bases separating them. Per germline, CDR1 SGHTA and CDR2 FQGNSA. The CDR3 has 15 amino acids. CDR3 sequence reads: CASSQGHLTTYEQYF. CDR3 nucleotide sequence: TGTGCCAGCAGCCAGGGACACCTTACAACCTACGAGCAGTACTTC. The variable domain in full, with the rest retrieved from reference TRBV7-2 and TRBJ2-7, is GAGVSQSPSNKVTEKGKDVELRCDPISGHTALYWYRQSLGQGLEFLIYFQGNSAPDKSGLPSDRFSAERTGGSVSTLTIQRTQQEDSAVYLCASSQGHLTTYEQYFGPGTRLTVT.

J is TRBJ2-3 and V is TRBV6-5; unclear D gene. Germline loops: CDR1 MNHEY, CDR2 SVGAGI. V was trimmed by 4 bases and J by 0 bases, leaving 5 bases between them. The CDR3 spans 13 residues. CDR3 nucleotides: TGTGCCAGCAGTTCTATTAGCACAGATACGCAGTATTTT. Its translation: CASSSISTDTQYF.

For the CDR3, the DNA is TGTGCCAGTAGTATAAGGACAGGGGTGAATCAGCCCCAGCATTTT. Residues: CASSIRTGVNQPQHF. The chain couples TRBV19 to TRBJ1-5; TRBD1 matches at 9 bases. This CDR3 has 15 residues. CDR1 and CDR2 from the germline V gene are LNHDA and SQIVND (reference sequence). Trimming at V came to 2 bases and at J to 4 bases, leaving 3 bases not matched to a gene.

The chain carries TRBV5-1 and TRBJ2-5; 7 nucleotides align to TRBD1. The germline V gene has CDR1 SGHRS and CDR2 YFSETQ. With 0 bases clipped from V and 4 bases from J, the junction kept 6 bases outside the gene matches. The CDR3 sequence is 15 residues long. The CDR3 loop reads CASSLVGGGGETQYF. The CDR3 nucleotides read TGCGCCAGCAGCTTGGTAGGGGGCGGCGGAGAGACCCAGTACTTC.

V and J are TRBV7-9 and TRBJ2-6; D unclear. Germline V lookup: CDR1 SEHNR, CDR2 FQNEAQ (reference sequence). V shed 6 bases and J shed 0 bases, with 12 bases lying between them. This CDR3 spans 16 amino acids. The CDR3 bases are TGTGCCAGCAGTGCGTCAGCCAACTCTGGGGCCAACGTCCTGACTTTC. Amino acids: CASSASANSGANVLTF.

In nucleotides, the CDR3 is TGCGCCAGCAGCTTAAGGTCCCAGAGCACTGAAGCTTTCTTT. Translation gives CASSLRSQSTEAFF. The gene calls are TRBV5-1 and TRBJ1-1; no clear D gene. There are 14 residues in the CDR3. CDR1 is SGHRS and CDR2 is YFSETQ in the germline V gene. V lost 2 bases and J 4 bases, leaving 12 bases between the germline ends.

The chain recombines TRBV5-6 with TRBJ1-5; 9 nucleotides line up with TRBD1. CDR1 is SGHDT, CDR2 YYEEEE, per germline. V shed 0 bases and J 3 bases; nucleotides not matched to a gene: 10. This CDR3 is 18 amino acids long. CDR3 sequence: CASSLARDRVSLNQPQHF. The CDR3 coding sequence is TGTGCCAGCAGCTTGGCCCGGGACAGGGTCTCCCTCAATCAGCCCCAGCATTTT.

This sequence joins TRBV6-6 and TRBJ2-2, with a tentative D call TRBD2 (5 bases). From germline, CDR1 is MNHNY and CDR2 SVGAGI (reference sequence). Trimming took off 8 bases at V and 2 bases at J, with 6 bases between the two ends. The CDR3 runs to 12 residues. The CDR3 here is CASGRNTGELFF. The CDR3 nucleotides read TGTGCCAGCGGGAGAAACACCGGGGAGCTGTTTTTT.

In DNA form, the CDR3 reads TGTGCCAGCAGCGTAGCTTGGGGGACAGGGACCTACCAAGAGACCCAGTACTTC. Protein sequence: CASSVAWGTGTYQETQYF. J is TRBJ2-5 and V is TRBV9, with TRBD1 identical over 9 bases. The V and J ends lost 0 bases and 0 bases, in that order; junction bases with no gene match: 9. Germline CDR1 SGDLS, CDR2 YYNGEE. CDR3 length: 18 residues.

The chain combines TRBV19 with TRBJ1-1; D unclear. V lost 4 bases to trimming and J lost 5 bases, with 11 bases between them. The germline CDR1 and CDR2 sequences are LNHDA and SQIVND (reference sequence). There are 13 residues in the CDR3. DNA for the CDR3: TGTGCCAGTAGTAACACCATGTTTACTGAAGCTTTCTTT. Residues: CASSNTMFTEAFF.

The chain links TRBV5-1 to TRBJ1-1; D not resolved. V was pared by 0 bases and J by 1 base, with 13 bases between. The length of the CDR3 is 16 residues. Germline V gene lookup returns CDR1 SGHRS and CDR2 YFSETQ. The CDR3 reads CASSLEGSLRNTEAFF. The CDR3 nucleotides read TGCGCCAGCAGCTTGGAAGGGTCACTAAGGAACACTGAAGCTTTCTTT. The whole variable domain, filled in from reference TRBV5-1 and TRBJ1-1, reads KAGVTQTPRYLIKTRGQQVTLSCSPISGHRSVSWYQQTPGQGLQFLFEYFSETQRNKGNFPGRFSGRQFSNSRSEMNVSTLELGDSALYLCASSLEGSLRNTEAFFGQGTRLTVV.

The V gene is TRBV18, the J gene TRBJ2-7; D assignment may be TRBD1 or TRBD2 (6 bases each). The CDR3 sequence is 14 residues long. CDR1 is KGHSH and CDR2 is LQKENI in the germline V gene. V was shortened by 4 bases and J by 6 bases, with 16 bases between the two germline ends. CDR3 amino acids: CASSLGGPSAEQYF. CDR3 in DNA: TGTGCCAGCTCACTAGGGGGGCCTTCGGCCGAGCAGTACTTC.

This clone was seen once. Written as DNA, the CDR3 is TGCAGCGTTCAAACGACTAGTCGCTATGGCTACACCTTC. This encodes CSVQTTSRYGYTF. The chain is built from TRBV29-1 and TRBJ1-2; D is uncertain. V lost 5 bases and J 4 bases, leaving 14 bases between the germline ends. Germline V gene data show CDR1 as SQVTM and CDR2 as ANQGSEA. The CDR3 is 13 amino acids.

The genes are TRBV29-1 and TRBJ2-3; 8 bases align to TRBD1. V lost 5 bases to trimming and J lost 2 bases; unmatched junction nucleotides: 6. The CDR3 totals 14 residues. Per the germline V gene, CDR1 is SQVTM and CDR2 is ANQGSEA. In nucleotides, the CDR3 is TGCAGCGTTAAACAGGGGGTTTTCACAGATACGCAGTATTTT. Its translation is CSVKQGVFTDTQYF.

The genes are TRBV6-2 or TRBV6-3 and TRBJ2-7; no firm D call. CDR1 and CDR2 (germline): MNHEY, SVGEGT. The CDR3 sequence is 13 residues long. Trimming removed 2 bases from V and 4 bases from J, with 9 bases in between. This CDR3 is CASSYRSSYEQYV. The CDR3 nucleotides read TGTGCCAGCAGTTACCGGTCCAGTTACGAGCAGTACGTC.

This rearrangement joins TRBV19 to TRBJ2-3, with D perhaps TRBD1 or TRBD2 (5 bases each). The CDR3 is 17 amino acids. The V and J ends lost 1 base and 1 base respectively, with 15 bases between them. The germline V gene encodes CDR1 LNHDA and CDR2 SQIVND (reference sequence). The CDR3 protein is CASSIVWDGYGTDTQYF. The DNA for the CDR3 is TGTGCCAGTAGTATAGTTTGGGACGGGTATGGCACAGATACGCAGTATTTT.

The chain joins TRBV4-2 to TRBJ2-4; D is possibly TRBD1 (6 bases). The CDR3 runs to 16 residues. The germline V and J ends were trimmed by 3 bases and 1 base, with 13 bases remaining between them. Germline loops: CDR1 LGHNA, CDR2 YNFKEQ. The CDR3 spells CASSHRQGLAKNIQYF. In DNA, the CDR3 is TGTGCCAGCAGCCATCGTCAGGGGCTTGCCAAAAACATTCAGTACTTC.

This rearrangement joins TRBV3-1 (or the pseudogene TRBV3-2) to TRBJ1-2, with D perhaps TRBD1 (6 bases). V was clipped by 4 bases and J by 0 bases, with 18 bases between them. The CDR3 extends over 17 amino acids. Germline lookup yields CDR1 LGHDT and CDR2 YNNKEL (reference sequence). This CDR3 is CASSLHGGGKSNYGYTF. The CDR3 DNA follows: TGTGCCAGCAGCCTCCACGGGGGGGGCAAATCTAACTATGGCTACACCTTC.

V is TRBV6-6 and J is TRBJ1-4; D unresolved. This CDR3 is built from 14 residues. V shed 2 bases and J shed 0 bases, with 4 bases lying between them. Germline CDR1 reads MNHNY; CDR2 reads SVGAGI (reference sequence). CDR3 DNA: TGTGCCAGCAGTTACGGGGCAACTAATGAAAAACTGTTTTTT. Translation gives CASSYGATNEKLFF.

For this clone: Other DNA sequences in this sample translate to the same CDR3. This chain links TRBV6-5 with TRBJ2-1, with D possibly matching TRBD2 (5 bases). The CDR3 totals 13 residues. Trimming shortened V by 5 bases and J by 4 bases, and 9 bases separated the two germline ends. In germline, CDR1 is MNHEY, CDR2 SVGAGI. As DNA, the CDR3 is TGTGCCAGCAGTCGGACTGGATACAATGAGCAGTTCTTC. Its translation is CASSRTGYNEQFF.

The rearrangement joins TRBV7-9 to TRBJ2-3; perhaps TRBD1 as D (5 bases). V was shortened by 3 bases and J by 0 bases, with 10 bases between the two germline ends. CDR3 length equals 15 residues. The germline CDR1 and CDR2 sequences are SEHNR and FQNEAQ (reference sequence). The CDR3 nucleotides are TGTGCCAGCAGCTTCGGACACACGAGCACAGATACGCAGTATTTT. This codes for CASSFGHTSTDTQYF.

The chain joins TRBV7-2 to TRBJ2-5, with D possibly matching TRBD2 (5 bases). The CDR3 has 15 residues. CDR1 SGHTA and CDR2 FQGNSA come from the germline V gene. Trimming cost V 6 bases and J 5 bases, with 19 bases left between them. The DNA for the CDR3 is TGTGCCAGCAGTCGCGGGCCCGGGTCACAGGAGACCCAGTACTTC. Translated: CASSRGPGSQETQYF.

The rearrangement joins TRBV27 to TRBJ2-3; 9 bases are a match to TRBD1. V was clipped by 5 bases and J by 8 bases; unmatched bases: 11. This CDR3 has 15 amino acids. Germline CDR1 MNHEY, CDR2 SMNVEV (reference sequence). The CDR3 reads CASSAPNYRGRTQYF. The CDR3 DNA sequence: TGTGCCAGCAGTGCCCCCAACTACAGGGGGCGTACGCAGTATTTT.

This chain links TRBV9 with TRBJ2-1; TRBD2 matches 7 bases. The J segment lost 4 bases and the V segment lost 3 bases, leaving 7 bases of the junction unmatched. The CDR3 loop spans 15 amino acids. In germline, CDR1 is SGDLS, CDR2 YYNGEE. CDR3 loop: CASSDTTSLYNEQFF. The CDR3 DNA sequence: TGTGCCAGCAGCGACACGACTAGCCTATACAATGAGCAGTTCTTC.

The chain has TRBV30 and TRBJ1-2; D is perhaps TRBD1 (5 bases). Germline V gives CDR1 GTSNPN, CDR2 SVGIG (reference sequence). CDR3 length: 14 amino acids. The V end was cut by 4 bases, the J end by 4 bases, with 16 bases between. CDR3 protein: CAWIGDDRAYGYTF. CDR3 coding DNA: TGTGCCTGGATAGGGGATGACCGAGCCTATGGCTACACCTTC.

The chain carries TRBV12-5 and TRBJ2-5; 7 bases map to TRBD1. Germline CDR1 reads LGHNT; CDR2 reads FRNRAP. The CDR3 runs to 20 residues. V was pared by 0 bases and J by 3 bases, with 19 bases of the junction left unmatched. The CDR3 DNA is TGTGCTAGTGGTTTGGTCCTTGACCCTAGGAATACCGGGACAGAAGAGACCCAGTACTTC. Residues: CASGLVLDPRNTGTEETQYF.

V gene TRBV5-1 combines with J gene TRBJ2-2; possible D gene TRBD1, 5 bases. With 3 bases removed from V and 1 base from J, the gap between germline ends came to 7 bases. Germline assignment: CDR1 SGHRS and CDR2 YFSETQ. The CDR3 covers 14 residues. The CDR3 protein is CASSSDRNTGELFF. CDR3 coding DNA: TGCGCCAGCAGCTCCGACAGGAACACCGGGGAGCTGTTTTTT. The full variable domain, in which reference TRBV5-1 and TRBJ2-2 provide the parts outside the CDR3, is KAGVTQTPRYLIKTRGQQVTLSCSPISGHRSVSWYQQTPGQGLQFLFEYFSETQRNKGNFPGRFSGRQFSNSRSEMNVSTLELGDSALYLCASSSDRNTGELFFGEGSRLTVL.

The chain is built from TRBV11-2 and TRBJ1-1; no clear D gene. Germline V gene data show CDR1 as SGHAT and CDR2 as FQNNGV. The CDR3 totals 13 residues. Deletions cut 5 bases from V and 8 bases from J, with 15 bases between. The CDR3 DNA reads TGTGCCAGCAGCGCCAATGAGGGCCGAGAAGCTTTCTTT. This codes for CASSANEGREAFF.

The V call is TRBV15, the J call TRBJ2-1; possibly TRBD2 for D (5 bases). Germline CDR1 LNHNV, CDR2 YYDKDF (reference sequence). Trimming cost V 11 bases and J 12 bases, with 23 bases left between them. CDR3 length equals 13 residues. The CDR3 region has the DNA TGTGCCCCAGCGGACGTTGAGGTCTTTGTGCAGTTCTTC. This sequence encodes CAPADVEVFVQFF.